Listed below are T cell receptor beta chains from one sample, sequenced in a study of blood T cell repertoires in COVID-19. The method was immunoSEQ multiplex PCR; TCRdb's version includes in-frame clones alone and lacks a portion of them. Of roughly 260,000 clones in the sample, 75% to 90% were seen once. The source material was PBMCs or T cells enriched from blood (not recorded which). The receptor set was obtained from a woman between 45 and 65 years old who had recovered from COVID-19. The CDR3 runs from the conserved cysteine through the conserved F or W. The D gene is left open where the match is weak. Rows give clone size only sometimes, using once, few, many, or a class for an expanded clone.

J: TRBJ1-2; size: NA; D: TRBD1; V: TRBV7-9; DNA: TGTGCCAGCAGCTTGGAGGGACAGGGTCTCTATGGCTACACCTTC; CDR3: CASSLEGQGLYGYTF
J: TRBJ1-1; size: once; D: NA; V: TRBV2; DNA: TGTGCCAGCAGGGCCAGGGAAATCACTGAAGCTTTCTTT; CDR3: CASRAREITEAFF
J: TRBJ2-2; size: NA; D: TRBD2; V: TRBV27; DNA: TGTGCCAGCAGCCATATCCCGGGACTAGCGGACACCGGGGAGCTGTTTTTT; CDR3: CASSHIPGLADTGELFF
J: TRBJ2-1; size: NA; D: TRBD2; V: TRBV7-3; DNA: TGTGCCAGCAGCCGGGGACTAGCGGGAGATAATGAGCAGTTCTTC; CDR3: CASSRGLAGDNEQFF
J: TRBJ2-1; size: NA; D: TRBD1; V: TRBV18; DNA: TGTGCCAGCTCACCATCGACAGGGGAATACAATGAGCAGTTCTTC; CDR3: CASSPSTGEYNEQFF
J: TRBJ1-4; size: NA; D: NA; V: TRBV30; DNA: TGTGCCTGGAGTCTTATATCGGAAAAACTGTTTTTT; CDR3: CAWSLISEKLFF
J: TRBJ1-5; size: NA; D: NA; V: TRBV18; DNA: TGTGCCAGCTCACTGACCAGTTCCGCGTGGGGCAGGAGCAATCAGCCCCAGCATTTT; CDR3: CASSLTSSAWGRSNQPQHF
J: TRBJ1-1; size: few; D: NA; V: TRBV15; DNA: TGTGCCACCAGCACAGAAGGGAGGGGGGCGCGCACTGAAGCTTTCTTT; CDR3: CATSTEGRGARTEAFF
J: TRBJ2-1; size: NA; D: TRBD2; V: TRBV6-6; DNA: TGTGCCAGCAGAACACTAGCGGGAGGGAGTGATGAGCAGTTCTTC; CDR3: CASRTLAGGSDEQFF
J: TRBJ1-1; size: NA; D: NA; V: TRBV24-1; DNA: TGTGCCACCGCCCCGAGGGCTGAAGCTTTCTTT; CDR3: CATAPRAEAFF
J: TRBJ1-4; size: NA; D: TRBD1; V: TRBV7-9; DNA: TGTGCCAGCAGCTTAGCGGAACAGGGGTTCGAAAAACTGTTTTTT; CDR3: CASSLAEQGFEKLFF
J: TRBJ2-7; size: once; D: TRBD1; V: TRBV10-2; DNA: TGCGCCAGCAGATCCACAGGGGACAACGAGCAGTACTTC; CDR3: CASRSTGDNEQYF
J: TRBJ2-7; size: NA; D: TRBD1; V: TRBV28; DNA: TGTGCCAGCAGTTCCCCCGAGACAGGGAGCTACGAGCAGTACTTC; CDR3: CASSSPETGSYEQYF
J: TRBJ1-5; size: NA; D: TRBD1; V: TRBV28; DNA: TGTGCCAGCAGTTTTCTCGGACAGGGTCCCTTCTTACGATTGAATCAGCCCCAGCATTTT; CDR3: CASSFLGQGPFLRLNQPQHF
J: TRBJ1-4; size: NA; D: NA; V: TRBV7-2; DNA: TGTGCCAGCAGCATCTCAGGGGATGGGAAACTGTTTTTT; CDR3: CASSISGDGKLFF
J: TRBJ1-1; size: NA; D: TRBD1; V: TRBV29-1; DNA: TGCAGCGCCCGGGGACAGCCGAACACTGAAGCTTTCTTT; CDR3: CSARGQPNTEAFF
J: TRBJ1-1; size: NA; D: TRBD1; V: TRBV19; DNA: TGTGCCAGCCGACCGGGACAGGGGATGAACACTGAAGCTTTCTTT; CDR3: CASRPGQGMNTEAFF
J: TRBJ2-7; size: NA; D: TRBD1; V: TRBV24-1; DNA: TGTGCCACCAGTGATTCCGGGACAGGGTTTACCGAGCAGTACTTC; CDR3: CATSDSGTGFTEQYF
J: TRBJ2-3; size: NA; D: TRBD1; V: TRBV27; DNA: TGTGCCAGCACCCAAACCGGGACAGTGACAGATACGCAGTATTTT; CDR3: CASTQTGTVTDTQYF
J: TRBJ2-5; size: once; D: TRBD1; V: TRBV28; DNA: TGTGCCAGCCTAAACCCTCCGGGACAGGGGATAGAGACCCAGTACTTC; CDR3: CASLNPPGQGIETQYF
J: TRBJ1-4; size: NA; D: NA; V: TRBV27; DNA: TGTGCCAGCAGCAGGGGACACCTTGCAACTAATGAAAAACTGTTTTTT; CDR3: CASSRGHLATNEKLFF
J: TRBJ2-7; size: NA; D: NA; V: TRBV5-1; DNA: TGCGCCAGCAGCTTGAGGCGGGATGGGTTGAACGAGCAGTACTTC; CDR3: CASSLRRDGLNEQYF
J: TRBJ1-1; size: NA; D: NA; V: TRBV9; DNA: TGTGCCAGCAGCCCGGGGCACAGGGATCATTCTGAAGCTTTCTTT; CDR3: CASSPGHRDHSEAFF
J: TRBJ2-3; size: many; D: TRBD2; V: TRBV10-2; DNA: TGCGCCAGCACCATAGCGGGAGGGCCCGGAGATACGCAGTATTTT; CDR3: CASTIAGGPGDTQYF
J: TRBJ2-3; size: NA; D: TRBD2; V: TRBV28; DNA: TGTGCCAGCAGTCGCCGAGGACTAGCGGGAGGGCAGTATTTT; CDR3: CASSRRGLAGGQYF
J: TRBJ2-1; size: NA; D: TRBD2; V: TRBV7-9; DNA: TGTGCCAGCAGCCATCAGGAAGCGGGAGGGCAGGATGAGCAGTTCTTC; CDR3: CASSHQEAGGQDEQFF
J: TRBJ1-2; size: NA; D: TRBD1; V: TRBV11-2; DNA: TGTGCCATCAGGACGGGACAGAACTATGGCTACACCTTC; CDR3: CAIRTGQNYGYTF
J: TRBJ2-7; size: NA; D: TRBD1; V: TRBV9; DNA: TGTGCCAGCAGCCAAACACAGGGGATCGAGCAGTACTTC; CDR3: CASSQTQGIEQYF
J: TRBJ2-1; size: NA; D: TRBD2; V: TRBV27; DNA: TGTGCCAGCAGTTTGGGACTAGCGGAGCCCAATGAGCAGTTCTTC; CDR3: CASSLGLAEPNEQFF
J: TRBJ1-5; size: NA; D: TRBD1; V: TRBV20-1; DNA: TGCAGTGCTAGTGGCGGACAGGGCGGGTCTCAGCCCCAGCATTTT; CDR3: CSASGGQGGSQPQHF
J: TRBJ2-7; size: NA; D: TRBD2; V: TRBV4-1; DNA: TGCGCCAGCAGCCTAAATAGCGGGAGAACCTCCTACGAGCAGTACTTC; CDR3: CASSLNSGRTSYEQYF
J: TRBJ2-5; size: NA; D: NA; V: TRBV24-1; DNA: TGTGCCACCAGTGATGGTCCACAGGGAAGCGAGACCCAGTACTTC; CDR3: CATSDGPQGSETQYF
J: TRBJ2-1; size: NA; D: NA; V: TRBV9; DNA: TGTGCCAGCAGCCCCCAGCGGACGTCCTACAATGAGCAGTTCTTC; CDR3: CASSPQRTSYNEQFF
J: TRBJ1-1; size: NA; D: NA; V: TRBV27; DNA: TGTGCCAGCAGTTTTGGCAGGGGAAATGAAGCTTTCTTT; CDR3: CASSFGRGNEAFF
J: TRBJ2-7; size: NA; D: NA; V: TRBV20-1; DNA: TGCAGTGCTAGAGCCGCCTACGAGCAGTACTTC; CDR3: CSARAAYEQYF
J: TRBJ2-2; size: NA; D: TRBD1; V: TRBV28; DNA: TGTGCCAGCACCGAACAGGGGGATCACACCGGGGAGCTGTTTTTT; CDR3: CASTEQGDHTGELFF
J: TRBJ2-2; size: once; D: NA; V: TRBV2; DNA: TGTGCCAGCAATTTTGTGGGAGGGAACACCGGGGAGCTGTTTTTT; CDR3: CASNFVGGNTGELFF
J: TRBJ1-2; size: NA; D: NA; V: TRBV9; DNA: TGTGCCAGCAGCGTCGGCGCCACGGGGGGCTACACCTTC; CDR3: CASSVGATGGYTF
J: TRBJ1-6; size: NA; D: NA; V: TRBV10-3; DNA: TGTGCCATCTCATCAGGGGAGAATTCACCCCTCCACTTT; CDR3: CAISSGENSPLHF
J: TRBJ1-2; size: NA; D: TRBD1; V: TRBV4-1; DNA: TGCGCCAGCAGCCCAAGGACAGGGGGCGCCACATGGAATGGCTACACCTTC; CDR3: CASSPRTGGATWNGYTF
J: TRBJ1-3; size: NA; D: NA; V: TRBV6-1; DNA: TGTGCCAGCAGTGAGGGGACATTCTCTGGAAACACCATATATTTT; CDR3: CASSEGTFSGNTIYF
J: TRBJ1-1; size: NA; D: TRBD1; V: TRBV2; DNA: TGTGCCAGCAGCGCCGGACAGGCCTTGAACACTGAAGCTTTCTTT; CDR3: CASSAGQALNTEAFF
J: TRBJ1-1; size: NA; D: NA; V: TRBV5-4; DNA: TGTGCCAGCAGCTCTGGACAGAACATGAACACTGAAGCTTTCTTT; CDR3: CASSSGQNMNTEAFF
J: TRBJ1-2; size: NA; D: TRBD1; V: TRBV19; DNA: TGTGCCAGTAGTATAGATCACAGGGGCTATGGCTACACCTTC; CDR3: CASSIDHRGYGYTF
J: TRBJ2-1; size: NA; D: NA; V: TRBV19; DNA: TGTGCCAGTAGTATAAAATCAGGATACGGATTCAATGAGCAGTTCTTC; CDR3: CASSIKSGYGFNEQFF
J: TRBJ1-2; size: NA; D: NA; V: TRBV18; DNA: TGTGCCAGCTCACCACCTGAGAGGTACTATGGCTACACCTTC; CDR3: CASSPPERYYGYTF
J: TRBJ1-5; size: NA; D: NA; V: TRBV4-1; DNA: TGCGCCAGCAGCCTGGAACAGGGACCCCAGCATTTT; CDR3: CASSLEQGPQHF
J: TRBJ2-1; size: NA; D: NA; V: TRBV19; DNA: TGTGCCAGTTTTCCCACTAGCAGCTCGCCCGATGAGCAGTTCTTC; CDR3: CASFPTSSSPDEQFF
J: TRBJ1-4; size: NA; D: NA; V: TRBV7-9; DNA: TGTGCCAGCAGCTTAGAAGCGGGTAATGAAAAACTGTTTTTT; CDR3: CASSLEAGNEKLFF
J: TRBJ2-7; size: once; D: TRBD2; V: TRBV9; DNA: TGTGCCAGCAGCGTAGGGGCCCTAGCGGGAGACTACGAGCAGTACTTC; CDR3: CASSVGALAGDYEQYF
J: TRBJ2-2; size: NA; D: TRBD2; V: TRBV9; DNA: TGTGCCAGCAGCCCCCGAGCGGGAGGTGGCACCGGGGAGCTGTTTTTT; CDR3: CASSPRAGGGTGELFF
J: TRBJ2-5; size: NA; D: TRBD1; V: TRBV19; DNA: TGTGCCAGTAGTCGCCCAGGGGGCGCGATGGAGACCCAGTACTTC; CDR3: CASSRPGGAMETQYF
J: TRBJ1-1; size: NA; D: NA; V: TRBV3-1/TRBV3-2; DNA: TGTGCCAGCAGCGACGGGACTTCGGGCACTGAAGCTTTCTTT; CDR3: CASSDGTSGTEAFF
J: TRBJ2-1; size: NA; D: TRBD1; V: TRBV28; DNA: TGTGCCAGCTGGGGGCGTGAAATCGGGGTTCCGGGACAGGGGGCATACAATGAGCAGTTCTTC; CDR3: CASWGREIGVPGQGAYNEQFF
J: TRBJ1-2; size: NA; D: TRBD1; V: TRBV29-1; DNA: TGCAGCGACTCACCCGGGACAGGCTATGGCTACACCTTC; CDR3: CSDSPGTGYGYTF
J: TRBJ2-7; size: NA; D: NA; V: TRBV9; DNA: TGTGCCAGCAGCTACGGACAGGGGAGGGCTAGCGGGAACTACGAGCAGTACTTC; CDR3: CASSYGQGRASGNYEQYF
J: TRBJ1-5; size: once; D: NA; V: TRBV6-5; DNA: TGTGCCAGCAGAAGTTTCCAGGGGACGGATCAGCCCCAGCATTTT; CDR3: CASRSFQGTDQPQHF